This T cell receptor (beta chain) was sequenced during a study of cytomegalovirus exposure and HLA in healthy donors. The junction had 11 bases not matched to a gene; V was cut back by 5 bases and J by 7 bases. CDR1 and CDR2 from the germline V gene are SGHAT and FQNNGV. The CDR3 loop spans 15 amino acids. PCR employed 60 Vbeta and 13 Jbeta primers. Measured with immunoSEQ multiplex PCR; TCRdb has only the in-frame clones, and not every one. The data contain some 97,000 clones, 79% of them singletons. The sequence was obtained from a female donor in good health and CMV-seropositive. The specimen sequenced was PBMCs. The V call is TRBV11-2, the J call TRBJ1-5, with TRBD1 matching over 7 bases. The CDR3 coding sequence is TGTGCCAGCAGCCCCGGGACAGTGACGGCCCAGCCCCAGCATTTT. Its protein product is CASSPGTVTAQPQHF.